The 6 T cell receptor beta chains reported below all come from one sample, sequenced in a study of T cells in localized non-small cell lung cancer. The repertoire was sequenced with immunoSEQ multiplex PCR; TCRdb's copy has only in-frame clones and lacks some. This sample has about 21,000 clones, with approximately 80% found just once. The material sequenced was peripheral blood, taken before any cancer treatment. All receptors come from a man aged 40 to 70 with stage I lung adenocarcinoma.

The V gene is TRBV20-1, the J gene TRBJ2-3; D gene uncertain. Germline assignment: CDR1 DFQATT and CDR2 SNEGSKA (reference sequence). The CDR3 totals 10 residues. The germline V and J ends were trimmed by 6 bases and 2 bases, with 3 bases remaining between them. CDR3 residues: CSAPTDTQYF. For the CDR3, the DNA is TGCAGTGCACCCACAGATACGCAGTATTTT.

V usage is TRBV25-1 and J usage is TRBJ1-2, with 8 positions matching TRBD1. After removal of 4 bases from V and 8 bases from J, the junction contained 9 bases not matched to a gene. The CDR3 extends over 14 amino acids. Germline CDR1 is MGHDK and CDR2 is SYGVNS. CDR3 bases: TGTGCCAGCAGTGCCTACGACAGGGGCCGCGGCTACACCTTC. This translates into CASSAYDRGRGYTF.

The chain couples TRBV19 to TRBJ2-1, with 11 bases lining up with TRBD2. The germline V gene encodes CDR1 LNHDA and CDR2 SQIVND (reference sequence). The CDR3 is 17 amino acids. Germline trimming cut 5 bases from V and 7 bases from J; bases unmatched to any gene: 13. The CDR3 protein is CASSVYSGREARNEQFF. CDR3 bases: TGTGCCAGTAGTGTTTATAGCGGGAGGGAGGCCCGGAATGAGCAGTTCTTC.

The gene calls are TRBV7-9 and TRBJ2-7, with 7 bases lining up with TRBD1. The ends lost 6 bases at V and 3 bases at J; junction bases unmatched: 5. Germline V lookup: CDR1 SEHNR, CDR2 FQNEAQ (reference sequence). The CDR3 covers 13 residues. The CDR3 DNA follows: TGTGCCAGCAGAATGGGGACAGACTACGAGCAGTACTTC. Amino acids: CASRMGTDYEQYF.

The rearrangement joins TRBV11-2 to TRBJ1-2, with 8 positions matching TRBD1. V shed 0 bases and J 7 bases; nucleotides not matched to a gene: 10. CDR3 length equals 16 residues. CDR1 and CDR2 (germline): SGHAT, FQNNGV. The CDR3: CASSLERAGGFGGYTF. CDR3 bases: TGTGCCAGCAGCTTAGAACGGGCAGGGGGCTTTGGTGGCTACACCTTC. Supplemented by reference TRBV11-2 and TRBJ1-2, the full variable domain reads EAGVAQSPRYKIIEKRQSVAFWCNPISGHATLYWYQQILGQGPKLLIQFQNNGVVDDSQLPKDRFSAERLKGVDSTLKIQPAKLEDSAVYLCASSLERAGGFGGYTFGSGTRLTVV.

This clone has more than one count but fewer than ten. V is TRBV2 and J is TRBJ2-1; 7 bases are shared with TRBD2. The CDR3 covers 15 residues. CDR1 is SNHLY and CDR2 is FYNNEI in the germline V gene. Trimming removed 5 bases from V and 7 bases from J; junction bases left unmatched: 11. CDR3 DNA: TGTGCCAGCAGTCTCCGGGACTACCCCGGGAATGAGCAGTTCTTC. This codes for CASSLRDYPGNEQFF.